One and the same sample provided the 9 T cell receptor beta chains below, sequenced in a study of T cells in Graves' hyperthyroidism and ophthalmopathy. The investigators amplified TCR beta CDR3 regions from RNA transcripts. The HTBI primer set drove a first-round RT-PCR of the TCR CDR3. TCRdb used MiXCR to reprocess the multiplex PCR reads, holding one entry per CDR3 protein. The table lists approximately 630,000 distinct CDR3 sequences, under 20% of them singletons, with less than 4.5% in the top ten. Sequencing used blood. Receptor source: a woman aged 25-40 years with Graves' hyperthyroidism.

The CDR3 is CASSSLTGFWNEQFF. CDR3 nucleotide sequence: TGTGCCAGCAGTTCCTTGACAGGCTTCTGGAATGAGCAGTTCTTC. This chain links TRBV2 with TRBJ2-1; D is perhaps TRBD1 (6 bases). The germline CDR1 and CDR2 sequences are SNHLY and FYNNEI. Trimming removed 5 bases at V and 7 bases at J, with 18 bases between. The CDR3 loop spans 15 amino acids. The whole variable domain, filled in from reference TRBV2 and TRBJ2-1, reads EPEVTQTPSHQVTQMGQEVILRCVPISNHLYFYWYRQILGQKVEFLVSFYNNEISEKSEIFDDQFSVERPDGSNFTLKIRSTKLEDSAMYFCASSSLTGFWNEQFFGPGTRLTVL.

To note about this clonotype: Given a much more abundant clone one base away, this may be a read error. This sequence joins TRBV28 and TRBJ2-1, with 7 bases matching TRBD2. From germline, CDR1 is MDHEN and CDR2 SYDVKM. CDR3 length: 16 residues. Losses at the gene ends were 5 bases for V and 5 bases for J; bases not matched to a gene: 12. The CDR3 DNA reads TGTGCCAGCAGTCCGATACTAGCGAGAACCGACAATGAGCAGTTCTTC. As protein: CASSPILARTDNEQFF.

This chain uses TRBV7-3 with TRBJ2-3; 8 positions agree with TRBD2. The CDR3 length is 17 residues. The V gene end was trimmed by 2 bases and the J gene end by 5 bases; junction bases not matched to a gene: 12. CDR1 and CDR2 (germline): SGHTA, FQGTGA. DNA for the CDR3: TGTGCCAGCAGCTTAGAACCGGGCGGGAGGCCGGGAGATACGCAGTATTTT. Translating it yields CASSLEPGGRPGDTQYF.

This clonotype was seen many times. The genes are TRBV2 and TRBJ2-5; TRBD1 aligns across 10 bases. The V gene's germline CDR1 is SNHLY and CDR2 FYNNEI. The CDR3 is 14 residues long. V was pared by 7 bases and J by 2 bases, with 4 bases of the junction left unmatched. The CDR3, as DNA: TGTGCCAGCAACAAGGACAGGGGGCAAGAGACCCAGTACTTC. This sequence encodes CASNKDRGQETQYF.

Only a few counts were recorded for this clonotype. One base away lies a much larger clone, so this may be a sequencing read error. The CDR3 DNA reads as TGTGCCAGCAGTGCTGGGGGTGGGGACACTGAAGCTTTCTTT. Amino acid sequence: CASSAGGGDTEAFF. The chain joins TRBV6-2 or TRBV6-3 to TRBJ1-1; a possible D gene is TRBD1 (5 bases). Germline lookup yields CDR1 MNHEY and CDR2 SVGEGT. Trimming removed 5 bases at V and 3 bases at J, with 13 bases between. The CDR3 consists of 14 residues.

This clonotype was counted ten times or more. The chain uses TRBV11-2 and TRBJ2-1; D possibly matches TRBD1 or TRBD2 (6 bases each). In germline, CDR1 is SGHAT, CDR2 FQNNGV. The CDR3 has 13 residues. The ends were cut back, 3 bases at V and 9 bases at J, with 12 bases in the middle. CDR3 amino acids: CASSFQGRSEQFF. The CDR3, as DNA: TGTGCCAGCAGCTTCCAGGGGAGGAGTGAGCAGTTCTTC. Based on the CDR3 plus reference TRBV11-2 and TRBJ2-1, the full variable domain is EAGVAQSPRYKIIEKRQSVAFWCNPISGHATLYWYQQILGQGPKLLIQFQNNGVVDDSQLPKDRFSAERLKGVDSTLKIQPAKLEDSAVYLCASSFQGRSEQFFGPGTRLTVL.

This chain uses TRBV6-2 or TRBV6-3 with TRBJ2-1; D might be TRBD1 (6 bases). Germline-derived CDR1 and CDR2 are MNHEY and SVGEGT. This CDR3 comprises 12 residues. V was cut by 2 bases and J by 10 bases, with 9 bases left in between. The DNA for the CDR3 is TGTGCCAGCAGTTACGCCGGGACAGAGCAGTTCTTC. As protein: CASSYAGTEQFF.

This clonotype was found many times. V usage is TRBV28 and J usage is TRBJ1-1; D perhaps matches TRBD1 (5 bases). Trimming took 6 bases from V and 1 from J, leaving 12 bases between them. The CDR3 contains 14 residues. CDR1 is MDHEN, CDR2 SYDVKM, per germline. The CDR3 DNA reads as TGTGCCAGCAGAGCCGGGACGGCGAACACTGAAGCTTTCTTT. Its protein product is CASRAGTANTEAFF. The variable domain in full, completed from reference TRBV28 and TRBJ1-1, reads DVKVTQSSRYLVKRTGEKVFLECVQDMDHENMFWYRQDPGLGLRLIYFSYDVKMKEKGDIPEGYSVSREKKERFSLILESASTNQTSMYLCASRAGTANTEAFFGQGTRLTVV.

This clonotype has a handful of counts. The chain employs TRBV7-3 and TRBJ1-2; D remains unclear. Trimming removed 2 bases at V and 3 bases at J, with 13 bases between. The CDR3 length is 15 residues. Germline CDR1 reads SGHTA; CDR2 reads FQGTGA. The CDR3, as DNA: TGTGCCAGCAGCTTATCCGGTACAGCGCACTATGGCTACACCTTC. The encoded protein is CASSLSGTAHYGYTF.